This is a list of T cell receptor beta chains from one sample in a study of cytomegalovirus exposure and HLA in healthy donors. The method was immunoSEQ multiplex PCR; TCRdb's version includes in-frame clones alone and lacks a portion of them. Its table lists 200,000 or so clones. Source material: PBMCs. All receptors come from a boy aged 5-17 years in good health and CMV-seronegative. Each CDR3 is given with its conserved first and last residue. D genes are given only for firm matches.

V	J	D	CDR3	DNA
TRBV7-9	TRBJ2-7	TRBD1	CASSYGQAYEQYF	TGTGCCAGCAGTTATGGACAGGCCTACGAGCAGTACTTC
TRBV30	TRBJ1-4	-	CAWSPGVGEKLFF	TGTGCCTGGAGTCCAGGGGTAGGGGAAAAACTGTTTTTT
TRBV27	TRBJ2-5	TRBD2	CASSSSGAVETQYF	TGTGCCAGCAGCTCCAGCGGGGCCGTAGAGACCCAGTACTTC
TRBV27	TRBJ1-6	-	CASSLEPGNSPLHF	TGTGCCAGCAGTTTGGAGCCGGGAAATTCACCCCTCCACTTT
TRBV4-3	TRBJ2-5	-	CASSQLGTVQETQYF	TGCGCCAGCAGCCAACTCGGGACTGTACAAGAGACCCAGTACTTC
TRBV28	TRBJ2-5	-	CASSHRDNWTQYF	TGTGCCAGCAGCCACCGGGACAATTGGACCCAGTACTTC
TRBV6-1	TRBJ1-5	TRBD1	CASSEVLRQGQPQHF	TGTGCCAGCAGTGAAGTTTTGAGACAGGGCCAGCCCCAGCATTTT
TRBV11-2	TRBJ2-2	-	CASSLASRLGELFF	TGTGCCAGCAGCTTAGCCTCCCGGTTGGGGGAGCTGTTTTTT
TRBV19	TRBJ2-3	-	CASSRGGDTQYF	TGTGCCAGTAGCAGAGGGGGAGATACGCAGTATTTT
TRBV28	TRBJ2-4	-	CASSLSDIQYF	TGTGCCAGCAGTTTATCGGACATTCAGTACTTC
TRBV11-2	TRBJ2-3	-	CASSFAGMSTDTQYF	TGTGCCAGCAGCTTCGCGGGGATGAGCACAGATACGCAGTATTTT
TRBV2	TRBJ1-1	TRBD1	CASSLQGPTVNTEAFF	TGTGCCAGCAGTTTACAGGGGCCGACCGTGAACACTGAAGCTTTCTTT
TRBV11-3	TRBJ1-1	-	CASSVRGNTEAFF	TGTGCCAGCAGCGTCAGGGGGAACACTGAAGCTTTCTTT
TRBV7-7	TRBJ2-1	TRBD2	CASSRLAGGGGEQFF	TGTGCCAGCAGCCGACTAGCGGGGGGGGGAGGTGAGCAGTTCTTC
TRBV11-2	TRBJ1-2	TRBD1	CASSKRDSIDYGYTF	TGTGCCAGCAGCAAAAGGGACAGTATCGACTATGGCTACACCTTC
TRBV25-1	TRBJ2-2	-	CASSIFEGTGELFF	TGTGCCAGCAGTATTTTTGAGGGCACCGGGGAGCTGTTTTTT